Following are 15 T cell receptor beta chains from one sample sequenced in a study of blood T cell repertoires in COVID-19. The protocol was immunoSEQ multiplex PCR, while the TCRdb copy is restricted to in-frame clones and leaves out a portion. The table has around 170,000 clones, 80% to 85% seen once. Sequenced sample: PBMCs or T cells enriched from blood (not recorded which). Source of these receptors: a woman between 50 and 59 years old who had recovered from COVID-19.

This clone was seen a few times. V gene TRBV3-1 (or the pseudogene TRBV3-2) combines with J gene TRBJ2-3, with D tentatively TRBD2 (5 bases). The V gene's germline CDR1 is LGHDT and CDR2 YNNKEL (reference sequence). The CDR3 is 11 amino acids. The V end was cut by 5 bases, the J end by 6 bases, with 6 bases between. CDR3 residues: CASSTRDTQYF. CDR3 nucleotide sequence: TGTGCCAGCAGCACTAGGGATACGCAGTATTTT.

This clone was seen a handful of times. The chain links TRBV9 to TRBJ2-7; D is possibly TRBD1 (6 bases). Germline V gene sequence: CDR1 SGDLS, CDR2 YYNGEE. CDR3 length equals 14 residues. V was shortened by 0 bases and J by 0 bases, with 7 bases between the two germline ends. CDR3 region: CASSVGDNSYEQYF. In DNA, the CDR3 is TGTGCCAGCAGCGTAGGGGACAACTCCTACGAGCAGTACTTC.

V gene TRBV4-3 combines with J gene TRBJ1-6; 7 positions match TRBD1. Germline V gene lookup returns CDR1 LGHNA and CDR2 YSLEER. This CDR3 comprises 15 residues. With 2 bases clipped from V and 10 bases from J, the junction kept 8 bases outside the gene matches. This CDR3 reads CASSQLQGLGSPLHF. As DNA, the CDR3 is TGCGCCAGCAGCCAATTACAGGGGTTGGGGTCACCCCTCCACTTT.

V gene TRBV28 combines with J gene TRBJ2-7; TRBD1 aligns across 7 bases. Germline V gene lookup returns CDR1 MDHEN and CDR2 SYDVKM. V lost 5 bases to trimming and J lost 0 bases; unmatched junction nucleotides: 7. The CDR3 consists of 15 residues. The CDR3 sequence is CASSAKGQPSYEQYF. CDR3 sequence (DNA): TGTGCCAGCAGTGCCAAGGGACAGCCCTCCTACGAGCAGTACTTC. The full variable domain, with the rest looked up from reference TRBV28 and TRBJ2-7, is DVKVTQSSRYLVKRTGEKVFLECVQDMDHENMFWYRQDPGLGLRLIYFSYDVKMKEKGDIPEGYSVSREKKERFSLILESASTNQTSMYLCASSAKGQPSYEQYFGPGTRLTVT.

This clone was seen a few times. This rearrangement joins TRBV19 to TRBJ1-2, with D possibly matching TRBD1 (6 bases). The length of the CDR3 is 11 residues. Germline values: CDR1 LNHDA, CDR2 SQIVND (reference sequence). The V and J ends lost 5 bases and 8 bases respectively, with 9 bases between them. CDR3: CASSRGGGYTF. In DNA form, the CDR3 reads TGTGCCAGTAGTCGCGGGGGCGGCTACACCTTC.

The chain is built from TRBV19 and TRBJ1-5; TRBD1 matches at 7 bases. V shed 3 bases, J shed 6 bases, and the junction held 5 bases outside the gene matches. CDR1 and CDR2 (germline): LNHDA, SQIVND (reference sequence). CDR3 size: 14 residues. CDR3 DNA sequence: TGTGCCAGTAGTATCACAGGGGAGATTCAGCCCCAGCATTTT. Translated: CASSITGEIQPQHF.

CDR3 bases: TGTGCCAGCAGTTTGGGCTGGACAAGTAACACCGGGGAGCTGTTTTTT. This translates into CASSLGWTSNTGELFF. This chain joins TRBV6-2 or TRBV6-3 and TRBJ2-2, with D tentatively TRBD1 (5 bases). This CDR3 contains 16 residues. V shed 4 bases and J shed 2 bases, with 14 bases lying between them. The germline CDR1 and CDR2 sequences are MNHEY and SVGEGT.

V usage is TRBV5-4 and J usage is TRBJ2-7; 7 bases match TRBD2. Germline-derived CDR1 and CDR2 are SGHNT and YYREEE (reference sequence). The CDR3 is made up of 14 amino acids. Unmatched junction bases numbered 11, after V lost 5 bases and J lost 6 bases. The CDR3 DNA reads as TGTGCCAGCAGGGGAGGGACTAAGCCTTCCGAGCAGTACTTC. Its protein is CASRGGTKPSEQYF.

The rearrangement uses TRBV6-5 and TRBJ1-3, with D possibly being TRBD1 (5 bases). V shed 5 bases and J shed 3 bases, with 14 bases lying between them. The CDR3 length is 15 residues. Germline V CDR1 and CDR2: MNHEY, SVGAGI. DNA of the CDR3: TGTGCCAGCAGTCTGGGCCAGGGAAGTGGAAACACCATATATTTT. Encoded protein: CASSLGQGSGNTIYF.

This sequence joins TRBV18 and TRBJ2-1, with unresolved D. This CDR3 has 13 amino acids. V lost 2 bases and J lost 9, with 11 bases in between. Germline V gene sequence: CDR1 KGHSH, CDR2 LQKENI. The CDR3 nucleotides read TGTGCCAGCTCACCAATTTCGTCCGGTGAGCAGTTCTTC. Amino acids: CASSPISSGEQFF.

This chain links TRBV27 with TRBJ2-1, with TRBD2 identical over 7 bases. The V gene's germline CDR1 is MNHEY and CDR2 SMNVEV (reference sequence). Trimming took 2 bases from V and 1 from J; bases not matched to a gene: 8. The CDR3 runs to 17 residues. CDR3 in amino acids: CASSLGGGSGSYNEQFF. The CDR3 coding sequence is TGTGCCAGCAGTTTAGGGGGGGGTAGCGGGTCCTACAATGAGCAGTTCTTC.

This clone was counted once. V is TRBV6-5 and J is TRBJ2-7; 7 bases map to TRBD2. CDR1 and CDR2 (germline): MNHEY, SVGAGI. The CDR3 totals 15 residues. Trimming at V came to 2 bases and at J to 5 bases, leaving 9 bases not matched to a gene. Written as DNA, the CDR3 is TGTGCCAGCAGTTACGCGGGGGTAAGCCTAGACGAGCAGTACTTC. The encoded protein is CASSYAGVSLDEQYF.

J is TRBJ2-7 and V is TRBV2; perhaps TRBD1 as D (6 bases). The CDR3 length is 13 residues. V was pared by 8 bases and J by 0 bases, with 11 bases between. Germline CDR1 reads SNHLY; CDR2 reads FYNNEI. Written as DNA, the CDR3 is TGTGCCAGCGTACAGGGAAGCTCCTACGAGCAGTACTTC. Translating gives CASVQGSSYEQYF.

The genes are TRBV29-1 and TRBJ1-1, with D tentatively TRBD1 (6 bases). In germline, CDR1 is SQVTM, CDR2 ANQGSEA. The V and J ends lost 4 bases and 5 bases respectively, with 11 bases between them. The CDR3 has 12 residues. CDR3 protein: CSVGAGDTEAFF. The CDR3 DNA follows: TGCAGCGTTGGGGCAGGGGATACTGAAGCTTTCTTT.

Details on this clone: The same CDR3 can be traced to other DNA sequences in this sample. As DNA, the CDR3 is TGTGCCAGCAGCGTAGGACTAGCGGGTACAGATACGCAGTATTTT. Protein product: CASSVGLAGTDTQYF. V usage is TRBV9 and J usage is TRBJ2-3, with 10 bases lining up with TRBD2. The junction had 1 base not matched to a gene; V was cut back by 0 bases and J by 3 bases. The CDR3 totals 15 residues. Germline CDR1 is SGDLS and CDR2 is YYNGEE.